The source of this T cell receptor beta chain is a study of cytomegalovirus exposure and HLA in healthy donors. In germline, CDR1 is LNHDA, CDR2 SQIVND (reference sequence). V was cut by 9 bases and J by 1 base, with 12 bases left in between. The CDR3 length is 13 residues. Worth noting for this clone: Its antigen is undetermined.

Study-wide findings and caveats: Trimming of TCR beta V- and J-genes showed a link, identified in a later analysis, to a missense DCLRE1C variant.

The PCR contained 60 Vbeta and 13 Jbeta primers. Authors' processing steps: Around 80 million unique TCR beta chains, roughly 11 million of them shared, were counted by a later analysis. This table comes from immunoSEQ multiplex PCR, and its TCRdb copy is limited to in-frame clones, with some not included. V and J calls and clone size are given by that table; D and trimming were obtained from the DNA. The sample has approximately 160,000 clones, 65% to 70% seen once. This sequence originates from a woman younger than 30 in good health and CMV-seropositive. This chain connects TRBV19 to TRBJ1-1; D may be TRBD1 (5 bases). The sample taken for sequencing was PBMCs. The CDR3 sequence: CASRGEANTEAFF. The CDR3 DNA follows: TGTGCCAGCCGGGGGGAAGCGAACACTGAAGCTTTCTTT.